This paragraph reports one T cell receptor (beta chain). Produced via immunoSEQ multiplex PCR; TCRdb's table is partial and in-frame only. The profile shows hundreds of thousands of clones, 89% of them singletons. The source of the sample is a study of blood T cell repertoires in COVID-19. In the study overall: Sources were T cells, B-cell-depleted T cells, or PBMCs; the material itself was cDNA or gDNA.

Participants were aged about 18 to 90 years, lived in over 20 US areas, and enrolled virtually. Two consecutive negative NP/OP PCR tests, clearance, or resolved symptoms defined Cohort 3 recovery. The germline CDR1 and CDR2 sequences are MNHEY and SVGEGT. CDR3 size: 13 residues. V was shortened by 2 bases and J by 4 bases, with 9 bases between the two germline ends. The sample was PBMCs or T cells enriched from blood (not recorded which). V is TRBV6-2 or TRBV6-3 and J is TRBJ2-7, with TRBD1 as a possible D gene (5 bases). The sequence came from a woman in her forties who had recovered from COVID-19. The CDR3 sequence is CASSYGHLYEQYF. CDR3 nucleotide sequence: TGTGCCAGCAGTTACGGACACCTATACGAGCAGTACTTC.